The rows below give T cell receptor beta chains drawn from one sample of a study of T-cell reconstitution after alpha-beta-depleted transplantation in children. TCRdb reanalysed the PCR reads using MiXCR and keeps one entry per CDR3 protein. The repertoire holds approximately 430,000 distinct CDR3 sequences, with about 17% as singletons. The input for sequencing was PBMCs, mostly from graft donor cells, taken 360 days after TCRalphabeta/CD19-depleted stem cell transplant. The receptor set was obtained from a boy younger than two who had a stem cell transplant for Wiskott-Aldrich syndrome, so the T cells may come from the graft donor. Both conserved end residues are part of each CDR3. Fields, in order: clone size, V gene, D gene, CDR3 length, J gene, CDR3 DNA, CDR3 protein. D genes are given only for firm matches. Rows may omit the clone size; those that give it use once, few, many or a size class.

>few|TRBV28|TRBD1|15|TRBJ2-7
TGTGCCAGCAGTTTACTCCGGACAGGGGCCTACGAGCAGTACTTC
CASSLLRTGAYEQYF
>NA|TRBV6-5|NA|14|TRBJ1-2
TGTGCCAGCAGTATTACTCAGGATAACTATGGCTACACCTTC
CASSITQDNYGYTF
>few|TRBV12-3/TRBV12-4|NA|16|TRBJ2-5
TGTGCCAGCAGTTCCTTTAGAGGGACTCGACAAGAGACCCAGTACTTC
CASSSFRGTRQETQYF
>few|TRBV25-1|NA|15|TRBJ2-7
TGTGCCAGCAGTGAATTCGCCCTCGGGACCTACGAGCAGTACTTC
CASSEFALGTYEQYF
>few|TRBV12-3/TRBV12-4|NA|17|TRBJ2-2
TGTGCCAGCAGTTTTAAGGGGTCTAGACGGAACACCGGGGAGCTGTTTTTT
CASSFKGSRRNTGELFF
>NA|TRBV2|TRBD2|14|TRBJ2-3
TGTGCCAGTGGGCGGGGGGGCATCACAGATACGCAGTATTTT
CASGRGGITDTQYF
>many|TRBV24-1|NA|13|TRBJ2-3
TGTGCCACCAGTGCCTCCGGAAGGGATACGCAGTATTTT
CATSASGRDTQYF
>few|TRBV3-1|NA|17|TRBJ2-7
TGTGCCAGCAGCCAAGTTAGGTCTACGGGTTTTGGGTACGAGCAGTACTTC
CASSQVRSTGFGYEQYF
>few|TRBV6-5|NA|16|TRBJ2-5
TGTGCCAGCAGTTACCTCCGGGACACCAAAGCGGAGACCCAGTACTTC
CASSYLRDTKAETQYF
>NA|TRBV12-3/TRBV12-4|TRBD2|12|TRBJ2-5
TGTGCCAGCAAAAAGCGGGGAGAGACCCAGTACTTC
CASKKRGETQYF
>few|TRBV20-1|TRBD2|13|TRBJ2-3
TGCAGTGGAAGGGCGGGGGGGACAGATACGCAGTATTTT
CSGRAGGTDTQYF
>many|TRBV6-5|TRBD1|17|TRBJ1-5
TGTGCCAGCAGTAGACGGCGGACAGGATATAGCAATCAGCCCCAGCATTTT
CASSRRRTGYSNQPQHF
>few|TRBV2|NA|12|TRBJ1-1
TGTGCCAGCAGACAGGAGAACACTGAAGCTTTCTTT
CASRQENTEAFF
>NA|TRBV12-3/TRBV12-4|NA|15|TRBJ2-3
TGTGCCAGCAGTTCCCCTGGGCGGCAGGGAGATACGCAGTATTTT
CASSSPGRQGDTQYF
>NA|TRBV12-3/TRBV12-4|NA|14|TRBJ2-7
TGTGCCAGCAGTCCCTTTACGGCCCTCCACGAGCAGTACTTC
CASSPFTALHEQYF
>few|TRBV5-1|TRBD1|16|TRBJ2-7
TGCGCCAGCAGCTTGGCCCGGGGGACAGGGTCCTACGAGCAGTACTTC
CASSLARGTGSYEQYF
>many|TRBV5-1|NA|13|TRBJ2-1
TGCGCCAGCAGCTTGGACAACTACAATGAGCAGTTCTTC
CASSLDNYNEQFF
>NA|TRBV12-3/TRBV12-4|TRBD1|15|TRBJ2-5
TGTGCCAGCAGTTCGACAGGGCCGTACCAAGAGACCCAGTACTTC
CASSSTGPYQETQYF
>many|TRBV6-5|NA|18|TRBJ2-2
TGTGCCAGCAGTTACTCGACCTCCAGGGCGGAGAACACCGGGGAGCTGTTTTTT
CASSYSTSRAENTGELFF
>few|TRBV29-1|TRBD1|15|TRBJ1-1
TGCAGCGTTGAAGCCGGCAGGGGGTTTGAAGGTGAAGCTTTCTTT
CSVEAGRGFEGEAFF